A selection of T cell receptor beta chains follows, all from one sample in a study of PD-L1 blockade in urothelial cancer. The repertoire was sequenced with immunoSEQ multiplex PCR; TCRdb's copy has only in-frame clones and lacks some. This sample carries roughly 29,000 clones, roughly 76% of them seen once, and the ten largest clones take about 2%. The sequencing used PBMCs, collected around atezolizumab (anti-PD-L1) treatment. These receptor sequences come from a man aged 50-60 years with urothelial cancer. Both conserved end residues are part of each CDR3. The order of the fields is CDR3 length, J gene, V gene, D gene, clone size, CDR3 DNA, CDR3 protein. The D gene is left open where the match is weak. Not all rows give a size; the values are once, few, many and, for expanded clones, a class.

len: 14; j_gene: TRBJ2-7; v_gene: TRBV5-5; d_gene: TRBD1; abundance: few; CDR3nt: TGTGCCAGCAGCTGGACAGGGAACCTGGGCGAGCAGTACTTC; CDR3aa: CASSWTGNLGEQYF
len: 16; j_gene: TRBJ2-7; v_gene: TRBV18; d_gene: TRBD2; abundance: NA; CDR3nt: TGTGCCAGCTCACGCTCTAGCGGGAGGGCCTCATACGAGCAGTACTTC; CDR3aa: CASSRSSGRASYEQYF
len: 17; j_gene: TRBJ2-5; v_gene: TRBV15; d_gene: TRBD2; abundance: NA; CDR3nt: TGTGCCACCAGCAGAGTCGGGAGCGGGAGAGGCGGGGAGACCCAGTACTTC; CDR3aa: CATSRVGSGRGGETQYF
len: 15; j_gene: TRBJ1-5; v_gene: TRBV7-9; d_gene: NA; abundance: NA; CDR3nt: TGTGCCAGCAGCTTAGCGGGGAGTAGGAATCAGCCCCAGCATTTT; CDR3aa: CASSLAGSRNQPQHF
len: 14; j_gene: TRBJ2-5; v_gene: TRBV7-2; d_gene: TRBD2; abundance: once; CDR3nt: TGTGCCAGCAGCCCCAATCCGGGACTAGCGGGCGGGTACTTC; CDR3aa: CASSPNPGLAGGYF
len: 14; j_gene: TRBJ1-5; v_gene: TRBV28; d_gene: NA; abundance: NA; CDR3nt: TGTGCCAGCACCAACCGCGGGCCAAATCAGCCCCAGCATTTT; CDR3aa: CASTNRGPNQPQHF
len: 14; j_gene: TRBJ1-5; v_gene: TRBV7-2; d_gene: NA; abundance: NA; CDR3nt: TGTGCCAGCAGCTTAGTTAGGGGAGGTCAGCCCCAGCATTTT; CDR3aa: CASSLVRGGQPQHF
len: 13; j_gene: TRBJ2-1; v_gene: TRBV30; d_gene: NA; abundance: NA; CDR3nt: TGTGCCCGCGAGGGCGCCATTAGCAATGAGCAGTTCTTC; CDR3aa: CAREGAISNEQFF
len: 14; j_gene: TRBJ1-1; v_gene: TRBV5-4; d_gene: NA; abundance: NA; CDR3nt: TGTGCCAGCAGAAAAGCCGCCACAGGGACTGAAGCTTTCTTT; CDR3aa: CASRKAATGTEAFF
len: 14; j_gene: TRBJ2-1; v_gene: TRBV18; d_gene: TRBD2; abundance: NA; CDR3nt: TGTGCCAGCTCACTCTTCACTAGCGGCAATGAGCAGTTCTTC; CDR3aa: CASSLFTSGNEQFF
len: 14; j_gene: TRBJ1-6; v_gene: TRBV11-2; d_gene: TRBD1; abundance: NA; CDR3nt: TGTGCCAGCAGCCGGGACAGGGGTAATTCACCCCTCCACTTT; CDR3aa: CASSRDRGNSPLHF
len: 14; j_gene: TRBJ1-4; v_gene: TRBV10-3; d_gene: NA; abundance: NA; CDR3nt: TGTGCCATCAGTCCCAGTGCAACTAATGAAAAACTGTTTTTT; CDR3aa: CAISPSATNEKLFF
len: 12; j_gene: TRBJ2-1; v_gene: TRBV7-9; d_gene: NA; abundance: NA; CDR3nt: TGTGCCGGGAGACAGGTTCCTCATAAGCAGTTCTTC; CDR3aa: CAGRQVPHKQFF
len: 14; j_gene: TRBJ2-3; v_gene: TRBV5-8; d_gene: NA; abundance: NA; CDR3nt: TGTGCCAGCAGCCGGGGGGGACAGGGCGATACGCAGTATTTT; CDR3aa: CASSRGGQGDTQYF
len: 14; j_gene: TRBJ1-5; v_gene: TRBV9; d_gene: NA; abundance: NA; CDR3nt: TGTGCCAGCAGCGTAGGAGGTGCTCGTTCGCCCCAGCATTTT; CDR3aa: CASSVGGARSPQHF
len: 15; j_gene: TRBJ2-5; v_gene: TRBV5-1; d_gene: NA; abundance: NA; CDR3nt: TGCGCCAGCAGCTTGGAGGGCCAGGGTAAAGAGACCCAGTACTTC; CDR3aa: CASSLEGQGKETQYF
len: 14; j_gene: TRBJ1-2; v_gene: TRBV7-3; d_gene: NA; abundance: NA; CDR3nt: TGTGCCAGCAGCTCTGACAGTATCGACTATGGCTACACCTTC; CDR3aa: CASSSDSIDYGYTF
len: 16; j_gene: TRBJ2-1; v_gene: TRBV27; d_gene: TRBD2; abundance: NA; CDR3nt: TGTGCCAGCAGTTTCAAGCGGGGGCCCTCACGGGATGAGCAGTTCTTC; CDR3aa: CASSFKRGPSRDEQFF
len: 14; j_gene: TRBJ2-1; v_gene: TRBV29-1; d_gene: TRBD2; abundance: NA; CDR3nt: TGCAGCGTTGATGGGACTACAGTCTACAATGAGCAGTTCTTC; CDR3aa: CSVDGTTVYNEQFF
len: 14; j_gene: TRBJ2-3; v_gene: TRBV2; d_gene: TRBD2; abundance: NA; CDR3nt: TGTGCCAGCAGTGAGGCGGGGGAGGTAGATACGCAGTATTTT; CDR3aa: CASSEAGEVDTQYF
len: 14; j_gene: TRBJ2-1; v_gene: TRBV4-2; d_gene: NA; abundance: NA; CDR3nt: TGTGCCAGCAGCCAAGATATTCTCTACAATGAGCAGTTCTTC; CDR3aa: CASSQDILYNEQFF
len: 15; j_gene: TRBJ1-1; v_gene: TRBV5-1; d_gene: TRBD1; abundance: NA; CDR3nt: TGCGCCAGCAGCTTGGGACAGGGGAGCGACACTGAAGCTTTCTTT; CDR3aa: CASSLGQGSDTEAFF
len: 13; j_gene: TRBJ2-2; v_gene: TRBV10-2; d_gene: NA; abundance: few; CDR3nt: TGCGCCAGCAGTGACCAAGGACTATCCGAGCTGTTTTTT; CDR3aa: CASSDQGLSELFF
len: 13; j_gene: TRBJ2-5; v_gene: TRBV30; d_gene: TRBD1; abundance: once; CDR3nt: TGTGCCTGGAGGAGGACAGGGGGCGAGACCCAGTACTTC; CDR3aa: CAWRRTGGETQYF
len: 13; j_gene: TRBJ2-2; v_gene: TRBV7-7; d_gene: NA; abundance: NA; CDR3nt: TGTGCTAGCAGCTTAGTTCGGGCCGGGGAGCTGTTTTTT; CDR3aa: CASSLVRAGELFF
len: 14; j_gene: TRBJ1-1; v_gene: TRBV6-5; d_gene: NA; abundance: NA; CDR3nt: TGTGCCAGCAGTTATGCCAGTATGAACACTGAAGCTTTCTTT; CDR3aa: CASSYASMNTEAFF
len: 14; j_gene: TRBJ1-2; v_gene: TRBV7-9; d_gene: TRBD1; abundance: NA; CDR3nt: TGTGCCAGCAGCCCAGGACAGGTATCCTATGGCTACACCTTC; CDR3aa: CASSPGQVSYGYTF
len: 16; j_gene: TRBJ2-3; v_gene: TRBV10-1; d_gene: TRBD1; abundance: once; CDR3nt: TGCGCCAGCAGTTCTGGACAGGGAGGTCGTACAGATACGCAGTATTTT; CDR3aa: CASSSGQGGRTDTQYF
len: 17; j_gene: TRBJ1-4; v_gene: TRBV18; d_gene: TRBD1; abundance: NA; CDR3nt: TGTGCCAGCTCACCTCTGCCAGGGGGAGCAACTAATGAAAAACTGTTTTTT; CDR3aa: CASSPLPGGATNEKLFF
len: 13; j_gene: TRBJ1-2; v_gene: TRBV6-4; d_gene: NA; abundance: NA; CDR3nt: TGTGCCAGCAGTCCCGACACTAACTATGGCTACACCTTC; CDR3aa: CASSPDTNYGYTF
len: 17; j_gene: TRBJ2-3; v_gene: TRBV2; d_gene: TRBD2; abundance: NA; CDR3nt: TGTGCCAGCAGTGTAGGCGCTAGCGGGGGAATCACAGATACGCAGTATTTT; CDR3aa: CASSVGASGGITDTQYF
len: 14; j_gene: TRBJ2-5; v_gene: TRBV2; d_gene: NA; abundance: NA; CDR3nt: TGTGCCAGCAGTTCAGGGTCGGGTAAAGAGACCCAGTACTTC; CDR3aa: CASSSGSGKETQYF
len: 17; j_gene: TRBJ1-2; v_gene: TRBV15; d_gene: TRBD1; abundance: NA; CDR3nt: TGTGCCACCAGCAGAGATCACCGCCGGGACAGTAACTATGGCTACACCTTC; CDR3aa: CATSRDHRRDSNYGYTF
len: 14; j_gene: TRBJ1-1; v_gene: TRBV12-5; d_gene: NA; abundance: few; CDR3nt: TGTGCTAGTGGTATAGGACAGATGAACACTGAAGCTTTCTTT; CDR3aa: CASGIGQMNTEAFF
len: 15; j_gene: TRBJ2-1; v_gene: TRBV10-2; d_gene: NA; abundance: NA; CDR3nt: TGCGCCAGCAGTGAACGGCTAGGATCTTACAATGAGCAGTTCTTC; CDR3aa: CASSERLGSYNEQFF
len: 14; j_gene: TRBJ2-3; v_gene: TRBV5-1; d_gene: TRBD2; abundance: NA; CDR3nt: TGCGCCAGCAGCTCTAGCGGGGGGGCGGATACGCAGTATTTT; CDR3aa: CASSSSGGADTQYF
len: 13; j_gene: TRBJ1-2; v_gene: TRBV29-1; d_gene: TRBD1; abundance: NA; CDR3nt: TGCAGCGTGCTACAGGGGAGTAGGGGTGGCTACACCTTC; CDR3aa: CSVLQGSRGGYTF